Following are 11 T cell receptor beta chains from one sample sequenced in a study of Tregs in tolerant kidney transplant recipients. Method: immunoSEQ multiplex PCR; TCRdb's copy keeps in-frame clones and lacks some. This sample contains around 33,000 clones. The sample was CD8+ T cells from blood, taken before the transplant. The receptors were sampled from a human donor who received a combined kidney and bone marrow transplant.

About this clone: The read ends 3 residues shy of where the CDR3 ends; the end is completed using the germline J gene. The chain is built from TRBV7-9 and TRBJ2-7, with TRBD2 matching 10 bases. The CDR3 loop spans 13 amino acids. Germline values: CDR1 SEHNR, CDR2 FQNEAQ (reference sequence). After removal of 5 bases from V and 6 bases from J, the junction contained 4 bases not matched to a gene. The CDR3 region is CASSPGLAFEQYF. The sequenced part of the CDR3 DNA is TGTGCCAGCAGCCCGGGACTAGCGTTCGAG.

Notes on this clone: The CDR3 end is not reached by the read, which stops 3 residues before it; the germline J gene fills it in. The chain recombines TRBV7-8 with TRBJ2-7; TRBD1 agrees at 7 bases. The ends lost 6 bases at V and 0 bases at J; junction bases unmatched: 5. Germline V gene data show CDR1 as SGHVS and CDR2 as FQNEAQ. The CDR3 contains 14 residues. The covered CDR3 bases are TGTGCCAGCAGTATGAGACAGGGCTCCTACGAG. Protein product: CASSMRQGSYE. The complete CDR3 protein is CASSMRQGSYEQYF.

For this clone: The CDR3 is cut off 3 residues early in the read; its end comes from the germline J gene. This chain uses TRBV11-2 with TRBJ2-7, with 9 bases that match TRBD1. In germline, CDR1 is SGHAT, CDR2 FQNNGV. This CDR3 has 15 amino acids. The V and J ends lost 8 bases and 0 bases, in that order; junction bases with no gene match: 8. CDR3 amino acids: CASGMTGGFSYEQYF. The part of the CDR3 DNA that was read is TGTGCCAGCGGCATGACAGGGGGATTCTCCTACGAG.

Concerning this clone: The CDR3 extends 3 residues past the end of the read, so its final part is completed from the germline J gene. The rearrangement joins TRBV10-2 to TRBJ1-4, with a tentative D call TRBD1 (6 bases). The CDR3 runs 18 residues. Trimming took 3 bases from V and 3 from J, leaving 20 bases between them. Germline V gene lookup returns CDR1 WSHSY and CDR2 SAAADI. This chain's CDR3 is CASSDPRTVGQANEKLFF. CDR3 DNA (partial): TGCGCCAGCAGTGATCCTCGGACAGTGGGGCAGGCTAATGAAAAA.

The CDR3 bases that were read are TGCGCCAGCAGCTCCCAGCGGGAGGTAACCTCCGAG. Amino acid sequence: CASSSQREVTSE. The whole CDR3 region reads CASSSQREVTSEQYF. The V and J genes are TRBV5-1 and TRBJ2-7; TRBD2 aligns across 9 bases. Read sequence stops 3 residues before the CDR3 end, and the germline J gene provides the missing end. The CDR3 is 15 amino acids. Trimming cost V 3 bases and J 6 bases; bases outside gene matches: 10. Germline V gives CDR1 SGHRS, CDR2 YFSETQ.

About this clone: The CDR3 goes on 3 residues after the read ends, and that part is filled in from the germline J gene. This sequence joins TRBV5-6 and TRBJ2-7; 7 nucleotides agree with TRBD1. With V trimmed by 2 bases and J by 4 bases, 6 bases remained unmatched. The CDR3 is made up of 14 amino acids. Germline values: CDR1 SGHDT, CDR2 YYEEEE. The CDR3 DNA, read in part, is TGTGCCAGCAGCTTAGGGCAGGGGGAGTACGAG. Translation: CASSLGQGEYE. The full CDR3 sequence reads CASSLGQGEYEQYF.

Concerning this clone itself: The CDR3 end is not reached by the read, which stops 3 residues before it; the germline J gene fills it in. The chain uses TRBV19 and TRBJ1-5, with unresolved D. This CDR3 contains 14 residues. V lost 1 base and J 5 bases, leaving 9 bases between the germline ends. CDR1 and CDR2 from the germline V gene are LNHDA and SQIVND (reference sequence). CDR3 in amino acids: CASSIGHRDQPQHF. CDR3 DNA, as far as it was read: TGTGCCAGTAGTATAGGGCACCGGGATCAGCCC. Combining the CDR3 with reference TRBV19 and TRBJ1-5 gives the whole variable domain DGGITQSPKYLFRKEGQNVTLSCEQNLNHDAMYWYRQDPGQGLRLIYYSQIVNDFQKGDIAEGYSVSREKKESFPLTVTSAQKNPTAFYLCASSIGHRDQPQHFGDGTRLSIL.

Turning to this clone: Coverage ceases 3 residues before the CDR3 finishes, and the germline J gene fills in the end. The chain combines TRBV30 with TRBJ1-5, with 11 bases aligning to TRBD1. The germline V gene has CDR1 GTSNPN and CDR2 SVGIG (reference sequence). The CDR3 is 17 residues long. V lost 8 bases to trimming and J lost 7 bases; unmatched junction nucleotides: 19. This CDR3 reads CAATGTGGVLSSQPQHF. Partial CDR3 DNA: TGTGCCGCCACCGGGACAGGGGGTGTCCTAAGTAGCCAGCCC.

For this clone: The read finishes 3 residues shy of the CDR3 end, and the germline J gene is used to complete it. The chain couples TRBV7-2 to TRBJ1-1; 8 positions match TRBD1. V shed 3 bases, J shed 3 bases, and the junction held 3 bases outside the gene matches. This CDR3 region has 14 residues. Germline loops: CDR1 SGHTA, CDR2 FQGNSA. The CDR3 protein is CASSLGQVDTEAFF. CDR3 bases read: TGTGCCAGCAGCTTGGGACAGGTAGACACTGAA.

A word on this clone: Read data end 3 residues before the CDR3 end; the end is taken from the germline J gene. The chain employs TRBV5-1 and TRBJ1-1; TRBD1 is a possible D gene (5 bases). From germline, CDR1 is SGHRS and CDR2 YFSETQ. The CDR3 runs 13 residues. The V gene lost 0 bases and the J gene lost 6 bases, with 9 bases spanning the gap. CDR3 bases read: TGCGCCAGCAGCTTGGGACAGAGACCTGAA. This encodes CASSLGQRPE. The entire CDR3 protein reads CASSLGQRPEAFF.

A word on this clone: Read coverage stops 3 residues before the CDR3 terminus; the germline J gene supplies the remainder. The chain recombines TRBV7-6 with TRBJ1-3; 7 bases are shared with TRBD1. The CDR3 has 17 amino acids. Unmatched junction bases numbered 11, after V lost 2 bases and J lost 4 bases. Germline CDR1 reads SGHVS; CDR2 reads FNYEAQ. The CDR3: CASSLKGANPAGNTIYF. The covered CDR3 bases are TGTGCCAGCAGCTTAAAGGGGGCAAACCCGGCGGGAAACACC. Combining the CDR3 with reference TRBV7-6 and TRBJ1-3 gives the whole variable domain GAGVSQSPRYKVTKRGQDVALRCDPISGHVSLYWYRQALGQGPEFLTYFNYEAQQDKSGLPNDRFSAERPEGSISTLTIQRTEQRDSAMYRCASSLKGANPAGNTIYFGEGSWLTVV.